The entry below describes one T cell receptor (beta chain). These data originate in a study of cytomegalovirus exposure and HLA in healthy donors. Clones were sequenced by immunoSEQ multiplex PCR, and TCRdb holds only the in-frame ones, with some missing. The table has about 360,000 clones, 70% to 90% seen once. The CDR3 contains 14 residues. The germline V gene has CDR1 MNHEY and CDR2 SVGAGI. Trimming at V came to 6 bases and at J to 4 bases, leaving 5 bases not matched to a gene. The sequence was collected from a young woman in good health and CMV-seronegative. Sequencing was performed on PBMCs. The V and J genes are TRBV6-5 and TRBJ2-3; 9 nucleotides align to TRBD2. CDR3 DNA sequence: TGTGCCAGCAGCCATAGCGGGAGTCCAGATACGCAGTATTTT. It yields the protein CASSHSGSPDTQYF.